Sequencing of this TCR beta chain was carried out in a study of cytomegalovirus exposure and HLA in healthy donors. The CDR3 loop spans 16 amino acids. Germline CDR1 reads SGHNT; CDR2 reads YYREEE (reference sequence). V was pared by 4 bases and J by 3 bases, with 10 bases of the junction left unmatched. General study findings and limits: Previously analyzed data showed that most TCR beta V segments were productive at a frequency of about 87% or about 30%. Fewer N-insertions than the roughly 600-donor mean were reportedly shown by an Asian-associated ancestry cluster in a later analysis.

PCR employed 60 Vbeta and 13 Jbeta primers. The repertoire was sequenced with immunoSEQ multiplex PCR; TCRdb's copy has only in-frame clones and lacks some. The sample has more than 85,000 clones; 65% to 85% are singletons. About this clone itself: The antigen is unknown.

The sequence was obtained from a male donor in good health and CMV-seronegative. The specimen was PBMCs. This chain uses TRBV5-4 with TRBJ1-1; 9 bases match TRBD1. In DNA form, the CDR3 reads TGTGCCAGCAGCAGGGGACAGGGTGGATCGTACACTGAAGCTTTCTTT. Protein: CASSRGQGGSYTEAFF.